This T cell receptor beta chain was identified during a study of cytomegalovirus exposure and HLA in healthy donors. Study-wide background: A preliminary data release comprised 80 million to 95 million unique TCRs obtained from HLA-typed donors. The Caucasian-associated ancestry cluster held less than 85% of 398 genotyped donors. Study results and caveats: CMV serostatus stood as the only immune exposure information on hand. Earlier analysis looked at TCR beta V segments, and most were productive about 90% or about 30% of the time.

This clone was seen a few times. Its matching antigen is unknown. It was with 60 Vbeta and 13 Jbeta primers that the PCR ran. Data came from immunoSEQ multiplex PCR; TCRdb stores just in-frame clones and leaves some out. This table holds some 150,000 clones, about three fifths found once. The J segment lost 6 bases and the V segment lost 6 bases, leaving 8 bases of the junction unmatched. In germline, CDR1 is KGHSH, CDR2 LQKENI. The CDR3 totals 14 residues. J is TRBJ2-7 and V is TRBV18; 10 bases fit TRBD2. Specimen: PBMCs. The sequence came from a woman under 40 in good health and CMV-seropositive. The CDR3 DNA sequence: TGTGCCAGCTCCCTAGCGGGAGATCGGCCCGAGCAGTACTTC. Protein: CASSLAGDRPEQYF.